The sequence of this TCR beta chain was determined in a study of post-analysis software for immune sequencing data. Study context: Disease courses included relapsing-remitting, secondary progressive and progressive-relapsing multiple sclerosis.

Each TCR beta cDNA library carried unique molecular identifiers. TCRdb ran MiXCR on the PCR reads and lists one entry per CDR3 protein. The sample has about 770,000 distinct CDR3 sequences, approximately 44% seen once; the top ten hold 4.9%. Turning to this clonotype: Its antigen is currently unknown.

The study, taken as a whole, reports: Under the F measure, samples that were prepared in one batch clustered strongly together.

The specimen was blood. The receptor was derived from a girl between 5 and 17 years old with multiple sclerosis.

CDR3 in amino acids: CASSSAGGPHNEQFF. The CDR3 coding sequence is TGTGCCAGCAGCTCCGCCGGGGGGCCCCACAATGAGCAGTTCTTC. This chain joins TRBV6-5 and TRBJ2-1; possibly TRBD2 for D (7 bases). V dropped 6 bases and J dropped 5 bases, with 17 bases sitting between them. From germline, CDR1 is MNHEY and CDR2 SVGAGI. This CDR3 has 15 amino acids.